A single T cell receptor (beta chain) is shown here with its context. Germline assignment: CDR1 LGHDT and CDR2 YNNKEL (reference sequence). V shed 5 bases and J 4 bases; nucleotides not matched to a gene: 3. This CDR3 has 13 residues. Per the authors' pipeline: Reference gene primer amplification gave estimated nucleated cell counts. TCRdb keeps only in-frame clones here, not all; method: immunoSEQ multiplex PCR. V and J calls and clone size come straight from that table; D and trimming were deduced from the DNA. The profile shows more than 150,000 clones, 70% to 85% of them singletons. This record comes from a study of blood T cell repertoires in COVID-19. Study overall: Specimens from acute and convalescent COVID-19 originated in the United States, Italy and Spain. PBMCs, B-cell-depleted T cells, or T cells provided the cDNA or gDNA that made up the material.

This chain joins TRBV3-1 (or the pseudogene TRBV3-2) and TRBJ2-5; TRBD1 agrees at 8 bases. The specimen was peripheral blood. The sequence was obtained from a woman between 45 and 60 years old with acute or convalescent COVID-19. CDR3 in amino acids: CASSGRGRETQYF. In nucleotides, the CDR3 is TGTGCCAGCAGCGGCAGGGGGCGAGAGACCCAGTACTTC.